The 3 T cell receptor beta chains below come from one sample, sequenced in a study of regulatory T cells in long-lasting Graves disease. For TCR beta, libraries came from iRepertoire HTBI primers and Arm-PCR of CDR3 regions. TCRdb called the multiplex PCR reads again in MiXCR, with one record for every CDR3 protein. This sample has 300,000 to 400,000 distinct CDR3 sequences, with approximately 20% found just once. Time point of the sample: newly diagnosed GD, antithyroid drugs for less than 3 months. Making the TCR library involved RNA that had been extracted from PBMCs. Sample: peripheral blood mononuclear cells (PBMCs), taken at new diagnosis, from a patient treated with antithyroid drugs. These receptors originate from a female donor with Graves disease.

This clonotype showed up many times. In nucleotides, the CDR3 is TGTGCCAGCAGTGAACCCGGTAGCGTCCAAGAGACCCAGTACTTC. Translation: CASSEPGSVQETQYF. This chain uses TRBV6-1 with TRBJ2-5; tentative D call: TRBD2 (5 bases). CDR1 is MNHNS, CDR2 SASEGT, per germline. There are 15 residues in the CDR3. Deletions cut 2 bases from V and 1 base from J, with 11 bases between.

This clonotype was observed many times. V is TRBV27 and J is TRBJ2-1, with a possible D match to TRBD1 (6 bases). Germline lookup yields CDR1 MNHEY and CDR2 SMNVEV (reference sequence). The CDR3 covers 13 residues. Trimming removed 3 bases at V and 7 bases at J, with 10 bases between. The CDR3 region is CASSFSGENEQFF. CDR3 nucleotide sequence: TGTGCCAGCAGTTTCTCAGGGGAGAATGAGCAGTTCTTC.

This clonotype was seen only a few times. This sequence joins TRBV5-6 and TRBJ2-6; a weak D match, TRBD1 (5 bases). The CDR3 covers 13 residues. V was shortened by 4 bases and J by 4 bases, with 6 bases between the two germline ends. Germline V gene data show CDR1 as SGHDT and CDR2 as YYEEEE. For the CDR3, the DNA is TGTGCCAGCAGCCGACAGGGGGCCAACGTCCTGACTTTC. This gives the protein CASSRQGANVLTF.